This TCR beta chain is from a study of shared clonotypes between healthy human individuals. Clones were sequenced by immunoSEQ multiplex PCR, and TCRdb holds only the in-frame ones, with some missing. The sample gives about 1.5 million clones, approximately 98% of which show up once; roughly 0.4% is in the top ten. The study drew all its donors from Caucasian adults living in Nashville, Tennessee. V shed 4 bases and J shed 9 bases, with 13 bases lying between them. Germline loops: CDR1 WNHNN, CDR2 SYGVQD (reference sequence). The CDR3 runs 13 residues. The chain combines TRBV10-1 with TRBJ1-5; D is uncertain. The clonotype comes from a man aged 25 to 40 in good health. The source material was naive CD4+ T cells sorted from blood. Indicated subset: CD45RA+ positively selected. The DNA of the CDR3 is TGCGCCAGCAGTGCAGAGAGCCCGACGCCCCAGCATTTT. This translates into CASSAESPTPQHF.